These 14 T cell receptor beta chains came from one sample sequenced in a study of cytomegalovirus exposure and HLA in healthy donors (dated by TCRdb to 2016 to 2017). Library creation used the immunoSEQ multiplex PCR assay. For the multiplex PCR, a mixture combining 60 forward primers for TCR Vbeta segments and 13 reverse primers for TCR Jbeta segments was used. TCRdb took this table from immuneACCESS and kept in-frame rearrangements with V and J called. Such tables lack part of the clones; where checked against another copy, unresolved V genes explain under half of the gap, and the rest is unexplained. Recorded for this sample are under 150,000 clones; about 83% of them occurred a single time. The ten most abundant clones make up around 5.5% of the sample. Sequenced input: PBMCs. The receptors shown here come from a woman younger than 45 in good health and CMV-seronegative.

V and J are TRBV7-7 and TRBJ1-1, with unresolved D. The CDR3 is 13 residues long. The germline V gene encodes CDR1 SSHAT and CDR2 FNYEAQ (reference sequence). V was clipped by 5 bases and J by 4 bases, with 11 bases between them. The CDR3 region is CASSDRGGTEAFF. The CDR3 nucleotides are TGTGCCAGCAGCGACCGAGGAGGCACTGAAGCTTTCTTT.

There are a few counts of this clone. This chain joins TRBV5-4 and TRBJ2-7; the match to TRBD1 covers 10 bases. V was clipped by 5 bases and J by 3 bases; unmatched bases: 8. Germline V gene lookup returns CDR1 SGHNT and CDR2 YYREEE (reference sequence). The CDR3 loop spans 15 amino acids. CDR3 DNA sequence: TGTGCCAGCAGGTCCGGGACAGGGGTCAACTACGAGCAGTACTTC. It translates to CASRSGTGVNYEQYF.

V usage is TRBV7-2 and J usage is TRBJ2-7; 7 bases match TRBD2. Per germline, CDR1 SGHTA and CDR2 FQGNSA. Losses at the gene ends were 5 bases for V and 3 bases for J; bases not matched to a gene: 16. This CDR3 has 17 amino acids. CDR3 sequence: CASSRISGAGDNYEQYF. CDR3 DNA: TGTGCCAGCAGCCGGATTAGTGGGGCGGGAGATAACTACGAGCAGTACTTC.

The chain is built from TRBV5-1 and TRBJ1-1, with TRBD1 matching over 9 bases. V was pared by 4 bases and J by 3 bases, with 4 bases of the junction left unmatched. The CDR3 contains 14 residues. CDR1 is SGHRS and CDR2 is YFSETQ in the germline V gene. The CDR3: CASSPDRGDTEAFF. CDR3 nucleotide sequence: TGCGCCAGCAGCCCAGACAGGGGGGACACTGAAGCTTTCTTT.

The chain carries TRBV20-1 and TRBJ1-1, with D tentatively TRBD1 (5 bases). This CDR3 contains 11 residues. The germline CDR1 and CDR2 sequences are DFQATT and SNEGSKA (reference sequence). Trimming took 1 base from V and 11 from J, leaving 11 bases between them. The CDR3 DNA is TGCAGTGCTAGAGGGGCGGGGGGGGCTTTCTTT. Protein product: CSARGAGGAFF.

The rearrangement uses TRBV6-5 and TRBJ2-3, with D perhaps TRBD2 (5 bases). The germline V and J ends were trimmed by 4 bases and 0 bases, with 11 bases remaining between them. The CDR3 has 15 amino acids. CDR1 is MNHEY, CDR2 SVGAGI, per germline. CDR3 in DNA: TGTGCCAGCAGTTTTGGACTGGAGAGCACAGATACGCAGTATTTT. Its translation: CASSFGLESTDTQYF.

The chain joins TRBV5-1 to TRBJ1-2; 8 bases match TRBD1. Germline assignment: CDR1 SGHRS and CDR2 YFSETQ. Trimming at V came to 4 bases and at J to 3 bases, leaving 8 bases not matched to a gene. This CDR3 comprises 15 residues. This chain's CDR3 is CASSPGQVSDYGYTF. CDR3 nucleotide sequence: TGCGCCAGCAGCCCGGGACAGGTTAGCGACTATGGCTACACCTTC.

This sequence joins TRBV7-2 and TRBJ2-1, with 10 positions matching TRBD2. The V gene's germline CDR1 is SGHTA and CDR2 FQGNSA. CDR3 size: 16 residues. V was pared by 5 bases and J by 0 bases, with 4 bases of the junction left unmatched. CDR3 bases: TGTGCCAGCAGCCCCCCTAGCGGGAGCTCCTACAATGAGCAGTTCTTC. It translates to CASSPPSGSSYNEQFF.

This chain uses TRBV28 with TRBJ2-1; TRBD1 might be the D (7 bases). The CDR3 totals 16 residues. Trimming shortened V by 4 bases and J by 2 bases, and 15 bases separated the two germline ends. CDR1 and CDR2 from the germline V gene are MDHEN and SYDVKM. The DNA for the CDR3 is TGTGCCAGCAGTTCCCATGGAGGGGGCGCCTACAATGAGCAGTTCTTC. The encoded protein is CASSSHGGGAYNEQFF.

V gene TRBV5-1 combines with J gene TRBJ2-3, with 10 bases identical to TRBD2. This CDR3 is built from 16 residues. V lost 0 bases, J lost 2 bases, and 3 bases stayed unmatched. CDR1 and CDR2 from the germline V gene are SGHRS and YFSETQ. For the CDR3, the DNA is TGCGCCAGCAGCTTGGTTAGCGGGGGGTTCACAGATACGCAGTATTTT. Amino acids: CASSLVSGGFTDTQYF.

The V and J genes are TRBV4-3 and TRBJ2-3; TRBD2 might be the D (6 bases). The germline CDR1 and CDR2 sequences are LGHNA and YSLEER. CDR3 length equals 18 residues. Trimming stripped 0 bases from V and 1 base from J, with 17 bases between. The CDR3 region has the DNA TGCGCCAGCAGCCAAGATGGGATGGGGCGGGGCCGCACAGATACGCAGTATTTT. Translating it yields CASSQDGMGRGRTDTQYF.

This clone appeared a single time. V and J are TRBV29-1 and TRBJ1-2; D gene unclear. Germline V gene data show CDR1 as SQVTM and CDR2 as ANQGSEA. V lost 5 bases to trimming and J lost 1 base, with 17 bases between them. The CDR3 loop spans 15 amino acids. This CDR3 reads CSVYRRAEFNYGYTF. Written as DNA, the CDR3 is TGCAGCGTTTATCGGCGGGCAGAATTTAACTATGGCTACACCTTC.

This sequence joins TRBV5-1 and TRBJ2-5, with 11 bases lining up with TRBD2. The trim removed 7 bases at V and 6 bases at J, leaving 8 bases unmatched. Germline V gene sequence: CDR1 SGHRS, CDR2 YFSETQ. The length of the CDR3 is 14 residues. The CDR3 coding sequence is TGCGCCAGCGAAGTAGCGGGAGGGTCCCAGACCCAGTACTTC. Residues: CASEVAGGSQTQYF.

This clone was picked up one time. CDR3 coding DNA: TGTGCCAGCAGACCCACCGCGGATTCCTACAATGAGCAGTTCTTC. It encodes CASRPTADSYNEQFF. The rearrangement links TRBV6-5 to TRBJ2-1; no definite D call. The CDR3 contains 15 residues. V gave up 6 bases and J gave up 1 base, with 13 bases separating them. Germline CDR1 is MNHEY and CDR2 is SVGAGI.